A selection of T cell receptor beta chains follows, all from one sample in a study of T-cell memory formation after mild COVID-19. A single record per CDR3 protein comes from TCRdb applying MiXCR to the 5' RACE reads. Seen here are some 68,000 distinct CDR3 sequences, 15% to 20% observed once, and the top ten hold roughly 30%. The sequenced sample consisted of PBMCs or a T cell subset sorted from them (not recorded which). These TCRs come from an adult woman who had mild COVID-19 (a few samples of this study predate the infection). Cell type and time point are not known. CDR3s include the opening cysteine and the closing phenylalanine or tryptophan. Fields, in order: V gene, J gene, clone size, D gene, CDR3 protein, CDR3 DNA. D genes are given only for firm matches. Clone size is given for some rows only: seen once, a few or many times, or a class if the clone is expanded.

>TRBV13|TRBJ2-3|few|TRBD2
CASSGSTSGSGGTDTQYF
TGTGCCAGCAGCGGCTCGACTAGCGGGAGTGGGGGCACAGATACGCAGTATTTT
>TRBV6-5|TRBJ2-1|many|TRBD2
CASSPGLGNEQFF
TGTGCCAGCAGTCCGGGACTAGGCAATGAGCAGTTCTTC
>TRBV27|TRBJ2-5|few|NA
CASSLYSPKETQYF
TGTGCCAGCAGTTTATACAGCCCGAAAGAGACCCAGTACTTC
>TRBV6-2/TRBV6-3|TRBJ2-3|few|NA
CASSSSSDTQYF
TGTGCCAGCAGTTCCTCTTCGGATACGCAGTATTTT
>TRBV5-6|TRBJ2-7|NA|TRBD1
CASSSKGQGRHHEQYF
TGTGCCAGCAGCTCGAAAGGACAGGGTAGGCATCACGAGCAGTACTTC
>TRBV10-3|TRBJ2-7|NA|TRBD2
CAISGTGGPDEQYF
TGTGCCATCAGTGGTACGGGGGGGCCGGACGAGCAGTACTTC
>TRBV9|TRBJ2-1|few|NA
CASSVGVGGLYNEQFF
TGTGCCAGCAGCGTAGGAGTTGGCGGGCTCTACAATGAGCAGTTCTTC
>TRBV14|TRBJ2-7|few|NA
CASSQDRFGDEQYF
TGTGCCAGCAGCCAAGATCGGTTCGGGGACGAGCAGTACTTC
>TRBV4-1|TRBJ2-7|few|NA
CASSLVPGHQEYEQYF
TGCGCCAGCAGCCTTGTTCCGGGACACCAAGAATACGAGCAGTACTTC
>TRBV12-3/TRBV12-4|TRBJ2-7|few|NA
CASSLNLRGEQYF
TGTGCCAGCAGTTTGAACTTGCGAGGGGAGCAGTACTTC
>TRBV4-1|TRBJ2-1|few|TRBD2
CASSREGPSSYNEQFF
TGCGCCAGCAGCCGGGAGGGTCCCTCCTCCTACAATGAGCAGTTCTTC
>TRBV20-1|TRBJ2-7|many|TRBD1
CSAKTETGGTIDYYEQYF
TGCAGTGCTAAGACGGAAACAGGGGGCACCATTGATTACTACGAGCAGTACTTC
>TRBV7-9|TRBJ2-1|NA|TRBD2
CASSPSAGGLSNEQFF
TGTGCCAGCAGCCCTTCTGCGGGGGGGCTTAGTAATGAGCAGTTCTTC
>TRBV6-1|TRBJ2-7|NA|NA
CASSESLEGGRIFSYEQYF
TGTGCCAGCAGTGAATCCCTTGAGGGGGGACGGATTTTCTCCTACGAGCAGTACTTC